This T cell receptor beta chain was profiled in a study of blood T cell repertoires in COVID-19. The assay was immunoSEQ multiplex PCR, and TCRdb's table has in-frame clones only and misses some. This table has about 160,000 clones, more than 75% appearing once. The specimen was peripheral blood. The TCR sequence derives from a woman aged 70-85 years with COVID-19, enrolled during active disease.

Here the CDR3 DNA reads TGTGCCAGCAGTTTATTGGGGGGGACCTACGAGCAGTACTTC. It encodes CASSLLGGTYEQYF. The chain recombines TRBV28 with TRBJ2-7, with 7 bases that match TRBD2. V dropped 1 base and J dropped 2; count of bases not matched to a gene: 2. This CDR3 has 14 amino acids. The germline CDR1 and CDR2 sequences are MDHEN and SYDVKM.